The 26 T cell receptor beta chains given below trace back to one sample, sequenced in a study of control samples from healthy donors and cancer patients (dated by TCRdb to the early 2020s). Library creation used the immunoSEQ multiplex PCR assay. As stored in TCRdb, this immuneACCESS dataset retains in-frame rearrangements with V and J assigned. A fraction of the clones does not appear; measured against another copy, unresolved V genes explain less than half of the discrepancy, and the remainder lacks a known reason. In this sample the table shows tens of thousands of clones, approximately 88% of which occur a single time. In total, the top ten clones hold approximately 2.9% of the sample. Sequenced sample: PBMCs. The receptors were sampled from a woman between 45 and 60 years old with lung cancer.

V usage is TRBV6-5 and J usage is TRBJ1-2, with TRBD1 as a possible D gene (6 bases). V lost 8 bases and J lost 7, with 17 bases in between. Germline V gene sequence: CDR1 MNHEY, CDR2 SVGAGI. CDR3 size: 13 residues. The CDR3 DNA sequence: TGTGCCAGCTTTACGGGGGGGCGAAGTGGCTACACCTTC. Translating gives CASFTGGRSGYTF.

The chain uses TRBV7-9 and TRBJ2-6, with D tentatively TRBD2 (6 bases). There are 16 residues in the CDR3. V lost 5 bases, J lost 4 bases, and 15 bases lay in between. CDR1 SEHNR and CDR2 FQNEAQ come from the germline V gene (reference sequence). The CDR3 bases are TGTGCCAGCAGCCGCACTAGCCTAAAAGGGGCCAACGTCCTGACTTTC. Residues: CASSRTSLKGANVLTF.

The chain recombines TRBV2 with TRBJ1-6; D is ambiguous. The V gene lost 7 bases and the J gene lost 10 bases, with 17 bases spanning the gap. The CDR3 has 14 amino acids. The germline V gene has CDR1 SNHLY and CDR2 FYNNEI. Here the CDR3 DNA reads TGTGCCAGCATGGGAGGGAGTATTCGATCACCCCTCCACTTT. Amino acid sequence: CASMGGSIRSPLHF.

The chain combines TRBV15 with TRBJ1-6; no firm D call. This CDR3 comprises 18 residues. V dropped 0 bases and J dropped 0 bases, with 12 bases sitting between them. CDR1 and CDR2 from the germline V gene are LNHNV and YYDKDF (reference sequence). The CDR3: CATSRDDRAFSYNSPLHF. The CDR3 DNA sequence: TGTGCCACCAGCAGAGATGATAGGGCTTTCTCCTATAATTCACCCCTCCACTTT.

The J gene is TRBJ2-1, the V gene TRBV20-1; D might be TRBD2 (6 bases). Germline CDR1 reads DFQATT; CDR2 reads SNEGSKA (reference sequence). The CDR3 consists of 11 residues. V lost 5 bases, J lost 4 bases, and 6 bases lay in between. CDR3 DNA sequence: TGCAGTGCTGGGGGGTACAATGAGCAGTTCTTC. Translation: CSAGGYNEQFF.

The J gene is TRBJ1-5, the V gene TRBV24-1; D not resolved. Germline V lookup: CDR1 KGHDR, CDR2 SFDVKD. This CDR3 has 15 residues. V shed 5 bases and J shed 2 bases, with 12 bases lying between them. The CDR3 sequence is CATSVGSSGNQPQHF. The CDR3 coding sequence is TGTGCCACCAGTGTGGGATCCTCGGGCAATCAGCCCCAGCATTTT.

The chain combines TRBV2 with TRBJ2-2; D call uncertain. This CDR3 region has 14 residues. The germline V gene encodes CDR1 SNHLY and CDR2 FYNNEI. Trimming cost V 2 bases and J 5 bases, with 9 bases left between them. This chain's CDR3 is CASSELAVTGELFF. The CDR3 nucleotides are TGTGCCAGCAGTGAATTGGCAGTTACCGGGGAGCTGTTTTTT.

The CDR3, as DNA: TGTGCCAGTAGTACAAGGGGGTCTGGGAGAAAACTGTTTTTT. It specifies CASSTRGSGRKLFF. This sequence joins TRBV19 and TRBJ1-4, with D maybe TRBD1 (6 bases). The CDR3 is made up of 14 amino acids. CDR1 is LNHDA, CDR2 SQIVND, per germline (reference sequence). V lost 4 bases and J 10 bases, leaving 16 bases between the germline ends. Variable domain in full (rest from reference TRBV19 and TRBJ1-4): DGGITQSPKYLFRKEGQNVTLSCEQNLNHDAMYWYRQDPGQGLRLIYYSQIVNDFQKGDIAEGYSVSREKKESFPLTVTSAQKNPTAFYLCASSTRGSGRKLFFGSGTQLSVL.

The CDR3, as DNA: TGTGCCAGCAGCTTAAGGCACACGGGTTTAAATGAGCAGTTCTTC. Translation gives CASSLRHTGLNEQFF. This sequence joins TRBV7-3 and TRBJ2-1; D gene unclear. This CDR3 contains 15 residues. Germline lookup yields CDR1 SGHTA and CDR2 FQGTGA. The germline V and J ends were trimmed by 1 base and 7 bases, with 14 bases remaining between them.

The chain is built from TRBV11-2 and TRBJ1-2; D might be TRBD1 (5 bases). Germline V gene data show CDR1 as SGHAT and CDR2 as FQNNGV. This CDR3 is 14 amino acids long. Between the trimmed V and J ends, which lost 5 bases and 4 bases, there was a span of 14 bases. As DNA, the CDR3 is TGTGCCAGCAGCCCGTCTTGGGGGAGCTATGGCTACACCTTC. It encodes CASSPSWGSYGYTF.

V gene TRBV24-1 combines with J gene TRBJ2-1; perhaps TRBD1 as D (6 bases). Deletions cut 5 bases from V and 1 base from J, with 8 bases between. The germline V gene has CDR1 KGHDR and CDR2 SFDVKD. This CDR3 is 14 amino acids long. The CDR3, as DNA: TGTGCCACCAGTGGGGACAAATCCTACAATGAGCAGTTCTTC. Translating gives CATSGDKSYNEQFF.

The V gene is TRBV4-2, the J gene TRBJ2-3, with D perhaps given as TRBD1 or TRBD2 (5 bases each). Per the germline V gene, CDR1 is LGHNA and CDR2 is YNFKEQ. V was pared by 4 bases and J by 4 bases, with 12 bases between. CDR3 size: 14 residues. The CDR3 loop is CASSRGKSPDTQYF. In DNA, the CDR3 is TGTGCCAGCAGCCGGGGGAAAAGCCCAGATACGCAGTATTTT.

This clone showed up just once. The rearrangement links TRBV3-1 (or the pseudogene TRBV3-2) to TRBJ1-1; possibly TRBD1 for D (6 bases). The CDR3 is made up of 13 amino acids. The V gene's germline CDR1 is LGHDT and CDR2 YNNKEL (reference sequence). The ends were cut back, 5 bases at V and 11 bases at J, with 18 bases in the middle. The CDR3 DNA follows: TGTGCCAGCAGCAAAACTTCACAGGGTGCGGCTTTCTTT. Translated, it gives CASSKTSQGAAFF.

The chain joins TRBV12-3 or TRBV12-4 to TRBJ2-5, with D perhaps TRBD2 (6 bases). Deletions cut 8 bases from V and 3 bases from J, with 13 bases between. The CDR3 covers 13 residues. The CDR3 region is CASRFPGEETQYF. The CDR3 bases are TGTGCCAGCCGGTTTCCGGGGGAAGAGACCCAGTACTTC.

The rearrangement uses TRBV11-2 and TRBJ1-1; D is uncertain. Germline V gene lookup returns CDR1 SGHAT and CDR2 FQNNGV. Trimming removed 4 bases from V and 0 bases from J, with 12 bases in between. The length of the CDR3 is 15 residues. CDR3 loop: CASSSSGFLNTEAFF. The CDR3, as DNA: TGTGCCAGCAGCTCATCGGGGTTTTTGAACACTGAAGCTTTCTTT.

This rearrangement joins TRBV19 to TRBJ1-1; D gene uncertain. Germline assignment: CDR1 LNHDA and CDR2 SQIVND (reference sequence). The V gene lost 6 bases and the J gene lost 2 bases, with 4 bases spanning the gap. The CDR3 has 11 amino acids. The CDR3 nucleotides read TGTGCCAGTAGGAAAAACACTGAAGCTTTCTTT. Translated: CASRKNTEAFF.

The chain combines TRBV9 with TRBJ1-1; D is possibly TRBD1 (6 bases). Germline lookup yields CDR1 SGDLS and CDR2 YYNGEE. V shed 3 bases and J shed 3 bases, with 12 bases lying between them. This CDR3 spans 14 amino acids. The CDR3 DNA reads TGTGCCAGCAGCGCCTACAGGGAAGACACTGAAGCTTTCTTT. Residues: CASSAYREDTEAFF.

V and J are TRBV5-5 and TRBJ2-3; 9 bases match TRBD1. The V gene's germline CDR1 is SGHKS and CDR2 YYEKEE (reference sequence). The CDR3 totals 18 residues. Losses at the gene ends were 4 bases for V and 3 bases for J; bases not matched to a gene: 15. The CDR3 protein is CASSAGQGNRLWTDTQYF. The DNA for the CDR3 is TGTGCCAGCAGCGCGGGACAGGGAAATCGCCTTTGGACAGATACGCAGTATTTT.

A few counts support this clone. The chain employs TRBV29-1 and TRBJ2-2; D is perhaps TRBD1 (5 bases). Near its end, the DNA agrees better with TRBJ1-1, so the J call may be wrong. Germline V lookup: CDR1 SQVTM, CDR2 ANQGSEA. There are 14 residues in the CDR3. CDR3 bases: TGCAGCGCAGAAAAAGCAGGGCTCGGCACTGAAGCTTTCTTT. Protein product: CSAEKAGLGTEAFF.

V and J are TRBV11-2 and TRBJ2-7; D may be TRBD1 (6 bases). V lost 1 base to trimming and J lost 8 bases, with 12 bases between them. The germline V gene encodes CDR1 SGHAT and CDR2 FQNNGV. CDR3 length: 13 residues. The CDR3 protein is CASSLVAGQKQYF. The CDR3, as DNA: TGTGCCAGCAGCTTAGTCGCAGGACAGAAGCAGTACTTC.

The V gene is TRBV7-9, the J gene TRBJ2-3; 15 nucleotides align to TRBD2. In germline, CDR1 is SEHNR, CDR2 FQNEAQ (reference sequence). J was trimmed by 4 bases and V by 4 bases; bases with no gene match: 0. The CDR3 spans 15 residues. The CDR3 sequence is CASSWTSGGADTQYF. CDR3 coding DNA: TGTGCCAGCAGCTGGACTAGCGGGGGGGCAGATACGCAGTATTTT.

The chain recombines TRBV18 with TRBJ1-6; D possibly corresponds to TRBD1 (6 bases). The CDR3 is 15 amino acids. V lost 2 bases, J lost 10 bases, and 15 bases lay in between. CDR1 is KGHSH and CDR2 is LQKENI in the germline V gene. The CDR3 DNA sequence: TGTGCCAGCTCACCATCACAGGGAGGTAACTCACCCCTCCACTTT. It encodes CASSPSQGGNSPLHF.

The chain uses TRBV18 and TRBJ1-2, with D unclear. Trimming took off 3 bases at V and 3 bases at J, with 14 bases between the two ends. CDR1 and CDR2 (germline): KGHSH, LQKENI. The CDR3 has 15 residues. In DNA, the CDR3 is TGTGCCAGCTCACCTCAGCGGATCCCAGACTATGGCTACACCTTC. Protein: CASSPQRIPDYGYTF.

The genes are TRBV19 and TRBJ1-6, with 7 bases matching TRBD1. The V segment lost 4 bases and the J segment 8 bases; nucleotides outside the gene matches: 5. The germline V gene encodes CDR1 LNHDA and CDR2 SQIVND (reference sequence). The CDR3 consists of 14 residues. CDR3 bases: TGTGCCAGTAGTAAACAGGGGATGGATTCACCCCTCCACTTT. Amino acids: CASSKQGMDSPLHF.

The chain has TRBV28 and TRBJ1-2; no firm D call. The V and J ends lost 4 bases and 8 bases respectively, with 14 bases between them. CDR3 length: 13 residues. Germline V lookup: CDR1 MDHEN, CDR2 SYDVKM. CDR3 in amino acids: CASSSPFSGGYTF. CDR3 coding DNA: TGTGCCAGCAGTTCTCCCTTCTCTGGAGGCTACACCTTC.

The chain is built from TRBV27 and TRBJ2-1; TRBD1 agrees at 8 bases. V shed 6 bases and J 6 bases; nucleotides not matched to a gene: 4. In germline, CDR1 is MNHEY, CDR2 SMNVEV (reference sequence). The CDR3 consists of 13 residues. The CDR3 nucleotides are TGTGCCAGCAGATTGACAGGGGTCAATGAGCAGTTCTTC. Amino acids: CASRLTGVNEQFF.